The clone carrying this TCR beta chain was counted many times. The data originate from a study of T-cell reconstitution after alpha-beta-depleted transplantation in children. This sample's TCRbeta library carried unique molecular identifier barcodes. One entry per CDR3 protein results from TCRdb running MiXCR on the PCR reads. The data contain approximately 640,000 distinct CDR3 sequences, approximately 17% of them singletons. The V end was cut by 1 base, the J end by 10 bases, with 9 bases between. Germline lookup yields CDR1 SGHKS and CDR2 YYEKEE (reference sequence). The CDR3 has 12 residues. The sequence was obtained from a human donor who donated a stem cell graft to a child with acute myeloid leukemia. This rearrangement joins TRBV5-5 to TRBJ2-1; D uncertain. The sample here was PBMCs from the stem cell graft donor, taken from the stem cell graft. The CDR3 reads CASSLSGPEQFF. CDR3 in DNA: TGTGCCAGCAGCTTGTCCGGTCCCGAGCAGTTCTTC.